Below are 21 T cell receptor beta chains sequenced from a single sample in a study of Graves' ophthalmopathy and Graves' hyperthyroidism (dated by TCRdb to 2016 to 2018). The reads were generated on an Illumina HiSeq 2000. For repertoire sequencing, the TCR beta CDR3 regions were amplified from RNA transcripts. HTBI primers and the Qiagen OneStep RT-PCR kit were used in a first-round RT-PCR, which was followed by a second-round multiplex PCR, size selection and purification. TCRdb reworked the public reads: Q25 trimming with fastp, MiXCR clone assembly, productive beta chains retained. Duplicate CDR3 protein sequences are folded into a single record with the most common DNA and genes. In all, the sample holds about 740,000 distinct CDR3 sequences, and 35% to 50% of those were seen once. Of the sample, 44% is held by the ten largest clones. Sequenced input: peripheral blood. All receptors come from an adult man with Graves' ophthalmopathy.

This clonotype was seen at least ten times. The V call is TRBV24-1, the J call TRBJ1-5; 8 bases map to TRBD1. Unmatched junction bases numbered 6, after V lost 0 bases and J lost 0 bases. Germline V lookup: CDR1 KGHDR, CDR2 SFDVKD. The CDR3 covers 18 residues. CDR3 sequence: CATSDLLRDRSSNQPQHF. The CDR3 coding sequence is TGTGCCACCAGTGATTTGCTCCGGGACAGGTCTAGCAATCAGCCCCAGCATTTT.

The table lists this clonotype with many counts. CDR3 nucleotides: TGTGCCAGCAGCGACAGGGTCAACTATGGCTACACCTTC. It codes for CASSDRVNYGYTF. This sequence joins TRBV7-9 and TRBJ1-2, with 7 bases identical to TRBD1. V shed 5 bases and J 2 bases; nucleotides not matched to a gene: 2. The V gene's germline CDR1 is SEHNR and CDR2 FQNEAQ (reference sequence). CDR3 length: 13 residues. The whole variable domain, remainder taken from reference TRBV7-9 and TRBJ1-2, is DTGVSQNPRHKITKRGQNVTFRCDPISEHNRLYWYRQTLGQGPEFLTYFQNEAQLEKSRLLSDRFSAERPKGSFSTLEIQRTEQGDSAMYLCASSDRVNYGYTFGSGTRLTVV.

This clonotype was counted many times. This sequence joins TRBV7-6 and TRBJ1-1; tentatively, D is TRBD1 (6 bases). Looked up from germline, CDR1 is SGHVS and CDR2 is FNYEAQ. V lost 5 bases and J lost 0, with 10 bases in between. The CDR3 is 14 residues long. The CDR3 bases are TGTGCCAGCAGCCCGGACAGCCTGAACACTGAAGCTTTCTTT. This translates into CASSPDSLNTEAFF.

The gene calls are TRBV29-1 and TRBJ1-3; D not certain. V lost 1 base, J lost 8 bases, and 18 bases lay in between. The CDR3 is 15 amino acids. Per germline, CDR1 SQVTM and CDR2 ANQGSEA. CDR3 loop: CSVEGTVNYGYTIYF. The CDR3 bases are TGCAGCGTTGAAGGGACGGTGAACTATGGCTACACCATATATTTT. The full variable domain, rest sourced from reference TRBV29-1 and TRBJ1-3, is SAVISQKPSRDICQRGTSLTIQCQVDSQVTMMFWYRQQPGQSLTLIATANQGSEATYESGFVIDKFPISRPNLTFSTLTVSNMSPEDSSIYLCSVEGTVNYGYTIYFGEGSWLTVV.

This clonotype was recorded many times. J is TRBJ1-1 and V is TRBV9; tentatively, D is TRBD1 (5 bases). The V end was cut by 3 bases, the J end by 4 bases, with 13 bases between. The CDR3 is 14 residues long. Germline CDR1 is SGDLS and CDR2 is YYNGEE. The CDR3 region is CASSATVSGTEAFF. In DNA, the CDR3 is TGTGCCAGCAGCGCGACAGTGTCGGGCACTGAAGCTTTCTTT.

This clonotype has at least ten counts. CDR3 DNA sequence: TGTGCCAGCACCCTCCTACCCAGCGGGGAGCTGTTTTTT. Protein sequence: CASTLLPSGELFF. V gene TRBV7-9 combines with J gene TRBJ2-2, with unresolved D. This CDR3 contains 13 residues. Trimming removed 7 bases from V and 7 bases from J, with 13 bases in between. Germline CDR1 is SEHNR and CDR2 is FQNEAQ (reference sequence).

The chain has TRBV25-1 and TRBJ2-7; either TRBD1 or TRBD2 may fit D (5 bases each). The CDR3 consists of 14 residues. Germline CDR1 is MGHDK and CDR2 is SYGVNS. Deletions cut 6 bases from V and 5 bases from J, with 17 bases between. The CDR3 sequence: CASSPRLGVDEQYF. CDR3 in DNA: TGTGCCAGCAGCCCCCGGTTGGGGGTTGACGAGCAGTACTTC.

This sequence joins TRBV7-4 and TRBJ1-2; TRBD1 agrees at 12 bases. The CDR3 runs to 17 residues. V lost 5 bases, J lost 4 bases, and 11 bases stayed unmatched. The germline gives CDR1 SGHVT, CDR2 SQSDAQ. The CDR3 nucleotides are TGTGCCAGCAGCGCTGCAGCCGGGACAGGGGGCGGCTATGGCTACACCTTC. It specifies CASSAAAGTGGGYGYTF.

The chain has TRBV2 and TRBJ2-3; the D gene is possibly TRBD2 (5 bases). With 7 bases removed from V and 0 bases from J, the gap between germline ends came to 11 bases. CDR1 and CDR2 from the germline V gene are SNHLY and FYNNEI. This CDR3 has 14 residues. CDR3 protein: CASNGSGSTDTQYF. CDR3 in DNA: TGTGCCAGCAATGGGAGCGGAAGCACAGATACGCAGTATTTT. The full variable domain, in which reference TRBV2 and TRBJ2-3 provide the parts outside the CDR3, is EPEVTQTPSHQVTQMGQEVILRCVPISNHLYFYWYRQILGQKVEFLVSFYNNEISEKSEIFDDQFSVERPDGSNFTLKIRSTKLEDSAMYFCASNGSGSTDTQYFGPGTRLTVL.

V usage is TRBV29-1 and J usage is TRBJ2-5; either TRBD1 or TRBD2 may fit D (6 bases each). The V gene lost 1 base and the J gene lost 5 bases, with 11 bases spanning the gap. This CDR3 spans 13 amino acids. CDR1 and CDR2 (germline): SQVTM, ANQGSEA. The CDR3 coding sequence is TGCAGCGTTGAAGGGGGGGCCGCCGAGACCCAGTACTTC. It is translated as CSVEGGAAETQYF.

This clonotype was detected ten times or more. The J gene is TRBJ1-6, the V gene TRBV7-9, with 7 positions matching TRBD1. With 5 bases clipped from V and 9 bases from J, the junction kept 13 bases outside the gene matches. CDR3 length equals 16 residues. The germline CDR1 and CDR2 sequences are SEHNR and FQNEAQ (reference sequence). Here the CDR3 reads CASSRNRGIRSSPLHF. The CDR3 DNA reads as TGTGCCAGCAGCAGGAACAGGGGCATAAGGAGTTCACCCCTCCACTTT.

CDR3 in amino acids: CASTGRGNTGELFF. CDR3 sequence (DNA): TGTGCCAGCACCGGCAGGGGGAACACCGGGGAGCTGTTTTTT. The chain employs TRBV10-3 and TRBJ2-2; possible D gene TRBD1, 6 bases. The germline gives CDR1 ENHRY, CDR2 SYGVKD. This CDR3 has 14 amino acids. V was clipped by 10 bases and J by 1 base, with 13 bases between them.

This chain connects TRBV7-3 to TRBJ2-2, with TRBD2 as a possible D gene (5 bases). The CDR3 loop spans 14 amino acids. Looked up from germline, CDR1 is SGHTA and CDR2 is FQGTGA. V lost 0 bases and J lost 5, with 7 bases in between. CDR3 sequence reads: CASSLTAETGELFF. As DNA, the CDR3 is TGTGCCAGCAGCTTAACAGCGGAGACCGGGGAGCTGTTTTTT.

The chain joins TRBV14 to TRBJ1-6, with a tentative D call TRBD1 (5 bases). The CDR3 has 15 amino acids. V was clipped by 1 base and J by 9 bases, with 13 bases between them. The germline V gene has CDR1 SGHDN and CDR2 FVKESK. This CDR3 reads CASSQAAGFTSPLHF. CDR3 coding DNA: TGTGCCAGCAGCCAAGCGGCAGGGTTCACTTCACCCCTCCACTTT.

V is TRBV5-8 and J is TRBJ1-2; D is unresolved. In germline, CDR1 is SGHTS, CDR2 YDEGEE. CDR3 size: 13 residues. The germline V and J ends were trimmed by 1 base and 10 bases, with 14 bases remaining between them. Here the CDR3 DNA reads TGTGCCAGCAGCTTGTATGGCAGGTTCCACTACACCTTC. Protein sequence: CASSLYGRFHYTF.

This clonotype was seen repeatedly, ten times or more. The chain recombines TRBV29-1 with TRBJ1-1; possible D gene TRBD1, 5 bases. The CDR3 is made up of 13 amino acids. The ends were cut back, 7 bases at V and 4 bases at J, with 16 bases in the middle. In germline, CDR1 is SQVTM, CDR2 ANQGSEA. CDR3 loop: CSAYGGGGTEAFF. The CDR3 DNA is TGCAGCGCATACGGTGGGGGGGGCACTGAAGCTTTCTTT. The entire variable domain, with the rest obtained from reference TRBV29-1 and TRBJ1-1, is as follows: SAVISQKPSRDICQRGTSLTIQCQVDSQVTMMFWYRQQPGQSLTLIATANQGSEATYESGFVIDKFPISRPNLTFSTLTVSNMSPEDSSIYLCSAYGGGGTEAFFGQGTRLTVV.

The genes are TRBV13 and TRBJ1-6, with 9 positions matching TRBD1. The junction had 3 bases not matched to a gene; V was cut back by 0 bases and J by 9 bases. CDR1 is PRHDT, CDR2 FYEKMQ, per germline (reference sequence). This CDR3 spans 15 amino acids. This CDR3 reads CASSLGQGAASPLHF. In DNA, the CDR3 is TGTGCCAGCAGCTTAGGACAGGGGGCGGCTTCACCCCTCCACTTT.

This chain links TRBV25-1 with TRBJ2-2; no definite D call. The CDR3 length is 16 residues. Germline CDR1 reads MGHDK; CDR2 reads SYGVNS. V was cut by 2 bases and J by 0 bases, with 10 bases left in between. This chain's CDR3 is CASSERRLANTGELFF. CDR3 nucleotides: TGTGCCAGCAGTGAAAGGCGGCTAGCGAACACCGGGGAGCTGTTTTTT.

To note about this clonotype: This may be a read error, as it is one base from a much larger clone. The rearrangement joins TRBV10-3 to TRBJ1-1; D is perhaps TRBD1 (6 bases). The CDR3 has 13 residues. Germline assignment: CDR1 ENHRY and CDR2 SYGVKD. V was pared by 7 bases and J by 3 bases, with 12 bases between. The CDR3 is CAITGQQDTEAFF. CDR3 nucleotide sequence: TGTGCCATCACCGGACAGCAGGACACTGAAGCTTTCTTT.

This clonotype was observed a few times. One end of the junction is discordant with germline, which a read error may explain. The chain carries TRBV14 and TRBJ2-6; D gene unclear. From germline, CDR1 is SGHDN and CDR2 FVKESK. The CDR3 totals 13 residues. Here the CDR3 DNA reads TGTGCCAGCAGGCCCCGCCGGGCCCCTCTCCAGTCTTTC. The encoded protein is CASRPRRAPLQSF. The full variable domain, in which reference TRBV14 and TRBJ2-6 provide the parts outside the CDR3, is EAGVTQFPSHSVIEKGQTVTLRCDPISGHDNLYWYRRVMGKEIKFLLHFVKESKQDESGMPNNRFLAERTGGTYSTLKVQPAELEDSGVYFCASRPRRAPLQSFGAGSRLTVL.

Concerning this clonotype: Germline and junction disagree at one end, which may indicate a read error. The chain is built from TRBV7-2 and TRBJ2-7; D possibly corresponds to TRBD1 (5 bases). Germline CDR1 SGHTA, CDR2 FQGNSA. The CDR3 is made up of 16 amino acids. The chain's CDR3 is CASSLTPGQGAYEQDF. DNA for the CDR3: TGTGCCAGCAGCTTAACCCCGGGCCAGGGTGCCTACGAGCAGGACTTC.